These 18 T cell receptor beta chains were all obtained from the same sample, sequenced in a study of blood T cell repertoires in COVID-19. Here immunoSEQ multiplex PCR was the method, and the copy in TCRdb shows in-frame clones only, minus some. The table has about 400,000 clones, 85% to 90% seen once. Sequences were obtained from PBMCs or T cells enriched from blood (not recorded which). These receptors came from a woman aged 30 to 39 who had recovered from COVID-19.

V gene TRBV5-1 combines with J gene TRBJ2-7; D might be TRBD1 (6 bases). Trimming removed 3 bases at V and 5 bases at J, with 21 bases between. This CDR3 spans 16 amino acids. CDR1 and CDR2 from the germline V gene are SGHRS and YFSETQ. CDR3 nucleotides: TGCGCCAGCAGCTCGACCACCGGTACAGGGACCCACGAGCAGTACTTC. Translated, it gives CASSSTTGTGTHEQYF.

The chain carries TRBV27 and TRBJ1-2; tentative D call: TRBD1 (5 bases). The V end was cut by 4 bases, the J end by 6 bases, with 12 bases between. The CDR3 spans 13 residues. Looked up from germline, CDR1 is MNHEY and CDR2 is SMNVEV (reference sequence). CDR3 region: CASSSRTDNGYTF. The CDR3, as DNA: TGTGCCAGCAGTTCCCGGACGGACAATGGCTACACCTTC.

The rearrangement uses TRBV5-6 and TRBJ2-5, with D possibly matching TRBD2 (5 bases). The V end was cut by 4 bases, the J end by 0 bases, with 13 bases between. This CDR3 contains 15 residues. The V gene's germline CDR1 is SGHDT and CDR2 YYEEEE. The chain's CDR3 is CASSPRRLYQETQYF. The DNA for the CDR3 is TGTGCCAGCAGCCCGAGACGACTATACCAAGAGACCCAGTACTTC.

The chain links TRBV21-1 to TRBJ2-7; the D call TRBD2 from the table was never checked on the DNA. TRBV21-1 constitutes a pseudogene. This CDR3 has 15 amino acids. In DNA form, the CDR3 reads TGTGCCAGCAGCAAAGAGAGGTTAGATTCGGGCGAGCAGTACTTC. This codes for CASSKERLDSGEQYF.

The chain joins TRBV25-1 to TRBJ1-4; 7 bases agree with TRBD1. V was clipped by 5 bases and J by 2 bases; unmatched bases: 2. The CDR3 totals 14 residues. The germline V gene has CDR1 MGHDK and CDR2 SYGVNS. CDR3 residues: CASSQTGTNEKLFF. The CDR3 DNA sequence: TGTGCCAGCAGTCAGACAGGGACTAATGAAAAACTGTTTTTT.

This clone was found a few times. V gene TRBV30 combines with J gene TRBJ1-2, with 10 bases that match TRBD1. The CDR3 is 14 residues long. V was clipped by 5 bases and J by 4 bases; unmatched bases: 7. Germline assignment: CDR1 GTSNPN and CDR2 SVGIG (reference sequence). The DNA of the CDR3 is TGTGCCTGGGCCCGGGACAGGGGTGGCTATGGCTACACCTTC. It yields the protein CAWARDRGGYGYTF.

The V call is TRBV28, the J call TRBJ2-7; D is unresolved. Between the trimmed V and J ends, which lost 5 bases and 1 base, there was a span of 9 bases. CDR1 and CDR2 (germline): MDHEN, SYDVKM. The CDR3 is 13 amino acids. For the CDR3, the DNA is TGTGCCAGCAGTCCCCTCCAGTCCTACGAGCAGTACTTC. This translates into CASSPLQSYEQYF.

The CDR3 protein is CASSPPGTDYEQYF. The DNA for the CDR3 is TGTGCCAGCTCACCACCTGGGACAGACTACGAGCAGTACTTC. The V call is TRBV18, the J call TRBJ2-7; 7 nucleotides align to TRBD1. Trimming removed 0 bases from V and 3 bases from J; junction bases left unmatched: 2. The CDR3 is 14 residues long. The germline V gene has CDR1 KGHSH and CDR2 LQKENI.

The chain has TRBV6-5 and TRBJ2-1; no clear D gene. The V gene's germline CDR1 is MNHEY and CDR2 SVGAGI. This CDR3 region has 10 residues. Trimming removed 5 bases from V and 7 bases from J, with 3 bases in between. This chain's CDR3 is CASSQNEQFF. The CDR3 nucleotides read TGTGCCAGCAGTCAAAATGAGCAGTTCTTC.

This chain connects TRBV30 to TRBJ2-3, with TRBD2 matching 12 bases. V trimming: 3 bases; J trimming: 0 bases; junction bases outside the gene matches: 1. Germline assignment: CDR1 GTSNPN and CDR2 SVGIG (reference sequence). The CDR3 length is 15 residues. The CDR3 DNA reads as TGTGCCTGGAGCGGGACTAGCGGGAGCACAGATACGCAGTATTTT. Translation: CAWSGTSGSTDTQYF.

V is TRBV7-9 and J is TRBJ1-1; a weak D match, TRBD1 (5 bases). Germline values: CDR1 SEHNR, CDR2 FQNEAQ (reference sequence). V was trimmed by 2 bases and J by 0 bases, leaving 7 bases between them. CDR3 size: 14 residues. The chain's CDR3 is CASSLRQMNTEAFF. CDR3 in DNA: TGTGCCAGCAGCTTAAGACAGATGAACACTGAAGCTTTCTTT.

V gene TRBV6-5 combines with J gene TRBJ1-1; no clear D. CDR1 is MNHEY, CDR2 SVGAGI, per germline. The V end was cut by 3 bases, the J end by 0 bases, with 11 bases between. CDR3 length: 15 amino acids. CDR3 DNA sequence: TGTGCCAGCAGTTATCTCGGGGTGGTGAACACTGAAGCTTTCTTT. It encodes CASSYLGVVNTEAFF.

J is TRBJ2-7 and V is TRBV4-2; TRBD1 agrees at 11 bases. The V gene's germline CDR1 is LGHNA and CDR2 YNFKEQ. There are 14 residues in the CDR3. The ends lost 3 bases at V and 6 bases at J; junction bases unmatched: 4. CDR3 residues: CASSHPGTGGEQYF. CDR3 bases: TGTGCCAGCAGCCATCCCGGGACAGGGGGCGAGCAGTACTTC.

This chain joins TRBV27 and TRBJ2-2; D is possibly TRBD1 (5 bases). Between the trimmed V and J ends, which lost 8 bases and 6 bases, there was a span of 16 bases. Looked up from germline, CDR1 is MNHEY and CDR2 is SMNVEV (reference sequence). The CDR3 has 14 residues. CDR3 loop: CASRVQELAGELFF. The CDR3 DNA sequence: TGTGCCAGCCGTGTACAGGAGCTAGCCGGGGAGCTGTTTTTT.

The chain uses TRBV29-1 and TRBJ1-4; no clear D gene. V lost 7 bases and J lost 10, with 19 bases in between. CDR3 length: 13 residues. CDR1 is SQVTM, CDR2 ANQGSEA, per germline. The CDR3 nucleotides are TGCAGCGCTAACCGGGATGACGATGTAAAACTGTTTTTT. Translation: CSANRDDDVKLFF.

About this clone: Distinct nucleotide sequences in the sample also encode this CDR3. V usage is TRBV9 and J usage is TRBJ1-1; D call uncertain. V lost 0 bases and J 3 bases, leaving 6 bases between the germline ends. The germline V gene encodes CDR1 SGDLS and CDR2 YYNGEE. The CDR3 loop spans 13 amino acids. CDR3 loop: CASSVAPDTEAFF. In DNA form, the CDR3 reads TGTGCCAGCAGCGTAGCGCCAGACACTGAAGCTTTCTTT.

The gene calls are TRBV9 and TRBJ1-4; 9 nucleotides align to TRBD1. The CDR3 has 17 amino acids. V gave up 4 bases and J gave up 4 bases; unmatched junction bases: 11. Germline CDR1 SGDLS, CDR2 YYNGEE. This CDR3 is CASSPRPGTGNNEKLFF. In DNA, the CDR3 is TGTGCCAGCAGCCCCCGTCCCGGGACAGGGAATAATGAAAAACTGTTTTTT.

This chain links TRBV28 with TRBJ1-3; no clear D gene. The V end was cut by 6 bases, the J end by 0 bases, with 15 bases between. CDR3 length: 16 amino acids. Germline CDR1 is MDHEN and CDR2 is SYDVKM. CDR3 residues: CASRTAQEGSGNTIYF. CDR3 DNA sequence: TGTGCCAGCAGAACAGCTCAGGAGGGCTCTGGAAACACCATATATTTT.